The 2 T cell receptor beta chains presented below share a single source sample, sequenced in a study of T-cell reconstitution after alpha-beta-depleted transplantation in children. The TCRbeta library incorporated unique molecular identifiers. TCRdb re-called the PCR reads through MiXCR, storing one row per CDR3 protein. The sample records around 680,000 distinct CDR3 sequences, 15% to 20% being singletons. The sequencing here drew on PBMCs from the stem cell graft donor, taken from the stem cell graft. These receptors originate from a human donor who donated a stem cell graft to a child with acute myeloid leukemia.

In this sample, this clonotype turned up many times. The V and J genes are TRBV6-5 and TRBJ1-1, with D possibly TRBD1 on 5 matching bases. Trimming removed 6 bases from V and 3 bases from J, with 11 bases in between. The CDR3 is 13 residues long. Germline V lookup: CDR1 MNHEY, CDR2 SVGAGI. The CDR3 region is CASRGTVYTEAFF. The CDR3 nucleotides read TGTGCCAGCAGGGGGACGGTATACACTGAAGCTTTCTTT.

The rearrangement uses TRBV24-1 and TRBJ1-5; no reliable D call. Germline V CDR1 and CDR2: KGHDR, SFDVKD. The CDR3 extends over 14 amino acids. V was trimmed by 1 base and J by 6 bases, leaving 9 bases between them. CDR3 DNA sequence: TGTGCCACCAGTGATTTTGAGGGCGGTCAGCCCCAGCATTTT. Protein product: CATSDFEGGQPQHF.